A few counts support the clone carrying this T cell receptor beta chain. No antigen is known for it. This CDR3 is built from 14 residues. The germline V gene encodes CDR1 LNHDA and CDR2 SQIVND (reference sequence). The J segment lost 6 bases and the V segment lost 5 bases, leaving 7 bases of the junction unmatched. The sample belongs to a study of T cells in Graves' hyperthyroidism and ophthalmopathy. Notes on the study in general: Ophthalmopathy could be told apart from stable hyperthyroidism with a 13 V-J model.

Authors of the study amplified TCR beta CDR3 regions from RNA transcripts. First-round RT-PCR with HTBI primers amplified the TCR CDR3 region. TCRdb processed the multiplex PCR reads anew with MiXCR; each CDR3 protein has one entry. The profile shows around 420,000 distinct CDR3 sequences, about an eighth of them singletons. Disease duration under 2 months; hyperthyroidism patients were aged 18 to 65. The study left out patients who had uncontrolled infection, other autoimmune disease, pregnancy or lactation. 9 to 10 ml fresh peripheral blood yielded the PBMCs. This TCR was recovered from a young woman with Graves' hyperthyroidism. Sequenced: blood. The genes are TRBV19 and TRBJ2-1; TRBD2 matches at 7 bases. The CDR3 DNA follows: TGTGCCAGTAGTCCCTCGAGCGGGGCCAATGAGCAGTTCTTC. Protein sequence: CASSPSSGANEQFF. The entire variable domain, with the rest obtained from reference TRBV19 and TRBJ2-1, is as follows: DGGITQSPKYLFRKEGQNVTLSCEQNLNHDAMYWYRQDPGQGLRLIYYSQIVNDFQKGDIAEGYSVSREKKESFPLTVTSAQKNPTAFYLCASSPSSGANEQFFGPGTRLTVL.